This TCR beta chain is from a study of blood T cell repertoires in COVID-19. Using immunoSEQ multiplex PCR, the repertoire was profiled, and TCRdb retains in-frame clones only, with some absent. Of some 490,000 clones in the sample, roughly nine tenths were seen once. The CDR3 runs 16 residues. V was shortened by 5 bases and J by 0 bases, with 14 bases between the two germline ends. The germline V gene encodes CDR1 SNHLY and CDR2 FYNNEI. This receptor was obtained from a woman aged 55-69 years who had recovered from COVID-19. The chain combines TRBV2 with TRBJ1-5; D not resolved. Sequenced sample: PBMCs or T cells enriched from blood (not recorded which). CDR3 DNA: TGTGCCAGCAGTCATTCCACCTACAGTAGCAATCAGCCCCAGCATTTT. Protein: CASSHSTYSSNQPQHF.